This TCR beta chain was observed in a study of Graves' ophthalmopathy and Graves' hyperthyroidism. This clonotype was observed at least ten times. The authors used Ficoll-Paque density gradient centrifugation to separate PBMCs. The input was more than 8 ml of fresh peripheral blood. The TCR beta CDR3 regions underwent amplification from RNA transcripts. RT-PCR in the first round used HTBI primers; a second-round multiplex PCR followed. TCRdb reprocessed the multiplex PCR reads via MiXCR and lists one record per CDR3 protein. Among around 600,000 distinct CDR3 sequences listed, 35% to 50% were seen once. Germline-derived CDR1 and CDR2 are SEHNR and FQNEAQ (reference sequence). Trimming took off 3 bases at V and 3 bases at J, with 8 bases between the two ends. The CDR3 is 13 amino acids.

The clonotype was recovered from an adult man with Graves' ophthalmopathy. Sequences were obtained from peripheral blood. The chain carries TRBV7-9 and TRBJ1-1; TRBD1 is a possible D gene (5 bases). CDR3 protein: CASSLTVYTEAFF. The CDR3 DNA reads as TGTGCCAGCAGCTTGACAGTCTACACTGAAGCTTTCTTT.